This T cell receptor (beta chain) stems from a study of T cell repertoires in cytomegalovirus infection. TCRdb processed the reads anew with MiXCR; each CDR3 protein has one entry. The sample lists roughly 920,000 distinct CDR3 sequences; more than 25% were seen once. This clonotype was counted many times. Antigen specificity is unknown. This CDR3 has 15 amino acids. Germline V gene lookup returns CDR1 MNHNY and CDR2 SVGAGI (reference sequence). With 2 bases removed from V and 2 bases from J, the gap between germline ends came to 11 bases. The chain couples TRBV6-6 to TRBJ2-3; perhaps TRBD1 as D (5 bases). Specimen: cultured CD8+ T cells from PBMCs, collected from culture after CMV antigen stimulation. The source is a human donor in good health (CMV status not recorded). Some clones in this sample may be carry-over from other donors' samples. CDR3 sequence: CASSYGALSTDTQYF. The CDR3 nucleotides are TGTGCCAGCAGTTACGGGGCCCTTTCCACAGATACGCAGTATTTT.